These T cell receptor beta chains were read from a single sample in a study of identical twins. In TCRdb, the 5' RACE reads were re-called with MiXCR into one record per CDR3 protein. Among roughly 1,500,000 distinct CDR3 sequences listed, around a third were seen once. The sample taken for sequencing was cord blood. All receptors derive from a newborn girl in good health. Both conserved end residues are part of each CDR3. A D gene is named only where the DNA matches it firmly. Not all rows give a size; the values are once, few, many and, for expanded clones, a class.

clone_size,j_call,v_call,d_call,cdr3_nt,cdr3_aa
few,TRBJ2-1,TRBV19,.,TGTGCCAGTAGCCCCCAACCCCGTAGCGCCACTATCCTCTACAATGAGCAGTTCTTC,CASSPQPRSATILYNEQFF
.,TRBJ2-7,TRBV5-1,TRBD2,TGCGCCAGCAGCTTCGCGGGAGCCGACGAGCAGTACTTC,CASSFAGADEQYF
many,TRBJ2-5,TRBV24-1,.,TGTGCCACCAGTGAAGTCTCAGGGACCCAGTACTTC,CATSEVSGTQYF
.,TRBJ2-1,TRBV27,TRBD2,TGTGCCAGCAGTTTATCGAGGCTAGCGGGAGTTTGGGACAATGAGCAGTTCTTC,CASSLSRLAGVWDNEQFF
.,TRBJ2-7,TRBV2,.,TGTGCCAGCAAAGGAATCTCCTACGAGCAGTACTTC,CASKGISYEQYF
many,TRBJ2-3,TRBV27,TRBD1,TGTGCCACCCAGGGGGTAAACACAGATACGCAGTATTTT,CATQGVNTDTQYF
.,TRBJ1-1,TRBV20-1,.,TGCAGTGGCAGGGGCGGTTACACTGAAGCTTTCTTT,CSGRGGYTEAFF
few,TRBJ2-5,TRBV7-2,.,TGTGCCAGCAGCTTAGTAGGAAAGGGAAAAGAGACCCAGTACTTC,CASSLVGKGKETQYF
few,TRBJ2-3,TRBV20-1,.,TGCAGTGGGTCTAGCTCCTCAGATACGCAGTATTTT,CSGSSSSDTQYF
.,TRBJ2-7,TRBV14,.,TGTGCCAGCAGCCCGGGACGACTAAGCGAGCAGTACTTC,CASSPGRLSEQYF
many,TRBJ2-3,TRBV3-1,TRBD2,TGTGCCAGCAGCCAAGGGGCTAGCGGGGGTCCCACAGATACGCAGTATTTT,CASSQGASGGPTDTQYF
many,TRBJ2-3,TRBV7-2,.,TGTGCCAGCAGTCAAAGACAGGTCGGCACAGATACGCAGTATTTT,CASSQRQVGTDTQYF
few,TRBJ1-6,TRBV7-6,.,TGTGCCAGCAGCTTAGGCCAGAGCCACTATAATTCACCCCTCCACTTT,CASSLGQSHYNSPLHF
.,TRBJ2-7,TRBV12-3/TRBV12-4,TRBD2,TGTGCCAGCAGTTTAGCTGGGACTAGCGGGATCCTCAATGAGCAGTACTTC,CASSLAGTSGILNEQYF
.,TRBJ1-2,TRBV7-9,.,TGTGCCAGCACAATAACAGGGACCTATGGCTGCACCTTC,CASTITGTYGCTF
.,TRBJ2-1,TRBV14,.,TGTGCCAGCAGCCAAGACAGTCGGCTCGTCACCTGCAATGAGCAGTTCTTC,CASSQDSRLVTCNEQFF
few,TRBJ2-1,TRBV5-1,.,TGCGCCAGCAGCTTGAGGGCAGATTTCAATGAGCAGTTCTTC,CASSLRADFNEQFF
few,TRBJ2-5,TRBV4-2,TRBD2,TGTGCCAGCAGCCCCAGCCCTACTAGCGGCCAAGAGACCCAGTACTTC,CASSPSPTSGQETQYF
few,TRBJ2-7,TRBV9,TRBD2,TGTGCCAGCAGCGTAGGAGGGGCTGCGGGGGCCTACGAGCAGTACTTC,CASSVGGAAGAYEQYF
.,TRBJ2-1,TRBV12-3/TRBV12-4,TRBD1,TGTGCCAGCAGTGAGGGTCGGACAGGGGGAAGCTCCTACAATGAGCAGTTCTTC,CASSEGRTGGSSYNEQFF
.,TRBJ1-2,TRBV12-3/TRBV12-4,TRBD1,TGTGCCATCAGTGAACCGGACAGGGATAACTATGGCTACACCTTC,CAISEPDRDNYGYTF
.,TRBJ1-1,TRBV5-1,TRBD1,TGCGCCAGCAGCTTGCTGTCTGGGACAGGGAACACTGAAGCTTTCTTT,CASSLLSGTGNTEAFF
few,TRBJ2-3,TRBV7-8,.,TGTGCCAGCAGCTTTCCGGACGGCACAGATACGCAGTATTTT,CASSFPDGTDTQYF
.,TRBJ2-7,TRBV20-1,.,TGCAGTGCTAGAAACGGGTTTGATGAGCAGTACTTC,CSARNGFDEQYF
.,TRBJ2-5,TRBV7-2,TRBD1,TGTGCCAGCAGCTCATACAGGGGCGACAGGTACTTC,CASSSYRGDRYF
.,TRBJ1-5,TRBV7-2,.,TGTGCCAGCAGCTTAGCCCTGGCCGGGAGCAATCAGCCCCAGCATTTT,CASSLALAGSNQPQHF
many,TRBJ2-7,TRBV5-1,TRBD1,TGCGCCAGCAGCTCTTACAGGGGATACGAGCAGTACTTC,CASSSYRGYEQYF
few,TRBJ2-7,TRBV30,TRBD2,TGTGCCTGGACAGGACTAGTTGGGGCCGAGCAGTACTTC,CAWTGLVGAEQYF
few,TRBJ2-3,TRBV20-1,.,TGCAGTGCTAGAGATAGGGGGGCGACAGATACGCAGTATTTT,CSARDRGATDTQYF
few,TRBJ2-5,TRBV27,TRBD1,TGTGCCAGCAGCCCACTTTCCGGGACAGGGTTCCAAGAGACCCAGTACTTC,CASSPLSGTGFQETQYF
few,TRBJ2-5,TRBV4-2,.,TGTGCCAGCAGCCAAGGTCCCAACCTTCGGGCGGAGACCCAGTACTTC,CASSQGPNLRAETQYF
many,TRBJ2-7,TRBV10-3,TRBD2,TGTGCCATCACCGGGACTAGCGGCTCCTACGAGCAGTACTTC,CAITGTSGSYEQYF
many,TRBJ2-7,TRBV29-1,.,TGCAGCGTTGATGGGCCACCCAAATTCTACGAGCAGTACTTC,CSVDGPPKFYEQYF
few,TRBJ2-1,TRBV7-9,TRBD2,TGTGCCAGCAGCCCCTTTCAAGGACTAGCGATATACAATGAGCAGTTCTTC,CASSPFQGLAIYNEQFF
.,TRBJ2-2,TRBV12-3/TRBV12-4,TRBD2,TGTGCCAGCAGTTTTCGGCGGGGGAGCACCGGGGAGCTGTTTTTT,CASSFRRGSTGELFF
few,TRBJ2-1,TRBV6-1,TRBD2,TGTGCCAGCAGCGATCCCCTAGCGGGGGGGTACTACAATGAGCAGTTCTTC,CASSDPLAGGYYNEQFF
few,TRBJ1-5,TRBV12-3/TRBV12-4,.,TGTGCCAGCAGTTTAATCCACAAGAGCAATCAGCCCCAGCATTTT,CASSLIHKSNQPQHF
few,TRBJ2-4,TRBV6-5,.,TGTGCCAGCAGTTACTCGGGCGGACAAAACATTCAGTACTTC,CASSYSGGQNIQYF
.,TRBJ2-1,TRBV6-6,TRBD2,TGTGCCAGCGTATTGCGGGGGGGACTAGCGGGAAAGTTCTTC,CASVLRGGLAGKFF
.,TRBJ2-7,TRBV18,TRBD1,TGTGCCAGCTCTGCGGGACAGGGGGACTACGAGCAGTACTTC,CASSAGQGDYEQYF
.,TRBJ1-2,TRBV12-3/TRBV12-4,TRBD1,TGTGCCAGCAGGTTCGGACAGGGCTATGGCTACACCTTC,CASRFGQGYGYTF
.,TRBJ1-5,TRBV21-1,.,TGTGCCAGCCCGGGACAAACTCATCAGCCCCAGCATTTT,CASPGQTHQPQHF
many,TRBJ2-3,TRBV29-1,.,TGCAGCGATACGGGGGTTGGAGATACGCAGTATTTT,CSDTGVGDTQYF
few,TRBJ1-2,TRBV20-1,.,TGCAGTGCCCTAGGGGATCCTAACTATGGCTACACCTTC,CSALGDPNYGYTF
few,TRBJ2-4,TRBV2,TRBD2,TGTGCCAGCAGTGAAGCGCGGGGGGCCAAAAACATTCAGTACTTC,CASSEARGAKNIQYF